This T cell receptor (beta chain) came from a study of radiotherapy plus CTLA-4 blockade in lung cancer (dated by TCRdb to between 2017 and 2018). With respect to the entire study: Objective responses occurred in about 19% of enrolled patients, and about 33% achieved disease control. Study-level results and caveats: After treatment with radiotherapy and ipilimumab, TCR clones that came from tumors expanded in the peripheral blood. The strongest predictors of response were reported to be early dynamic shifts in blood T cell clones along with a rise in serum interferon-beta following radiation.

Of note for this clone: What antigen it recognizes has not been identified. Base qualities are not recorded, but no much larger clone differs from it by a single base. This same CDR3 is encoded by further DNA sequences in the sample.

The study evaluated CTLA-4 blockade (ipilimumab) given together with focal radiation therapy in patients who had chemo-refractory metastatic non-small-cell lung cancer. CDR1 SEHNR and CDR2 FQNEAQ are derived from the germline V gene (reference sequence). Including cysteine and phenylalanine, the CDR3 has 14 amino acids. The only DNA kept is the CDR3, 42 bases in frame from the first base. Trimming removed 4 bases from V and 5 bases from J; the gene matches leave 5 bases unexplained. Libraries were made using the immunoSEQ multiplex PCR assay. Not all clones reach the TCRdb copy of this immuneACCESS table, which keeps in-frame sequences only. Checked studies attribute under half of the gap to unresolved V genes and leave the rest unexplained. The sample table contains almost 55,000 clones; only one count was recorded for roughly 84% of them. Of the sample, 2.5% to 3.5% is held by the ten largest clones.

The receptor was derived from a human donor with non-small cell lung cancer who had a partial response to radiotherapy plus ipilimumab. The V and J genes are TRBV7-9 and TRBJ1-1, with 9 junctional bases fitting TRBD1. Sequencing was performed on peripheral blood, taken from a patient treated with radiotherapy plus ipilimumab. The DNA reads as follows: TGTGCCAGCAGCTCATACAGGGGGCGGACTGAAGCTTTCTTT. This yields the protein CASSSYRGRTEAFF. Where the CDR3 stops, the reference TRBV7-9 and TRBJ1-1 genes take over; the full variable domain is DTGVSQNPRHKITKRGQNVTFRCDPISEHNRLYWYRQTLGQGPEFLTYFQNEAQLEKSRLLSDRFSAERPKGSFSTLEIQRTEQGDSAMYLCASSSYRGRTEAFFGQGTRLTVV.